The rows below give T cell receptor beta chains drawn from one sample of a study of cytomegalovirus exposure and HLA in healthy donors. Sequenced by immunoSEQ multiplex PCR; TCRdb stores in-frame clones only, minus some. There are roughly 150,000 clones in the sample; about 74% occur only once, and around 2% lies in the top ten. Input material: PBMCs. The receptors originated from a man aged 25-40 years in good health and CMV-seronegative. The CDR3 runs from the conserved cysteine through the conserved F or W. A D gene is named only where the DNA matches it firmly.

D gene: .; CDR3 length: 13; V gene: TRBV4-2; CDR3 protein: CASSGTGYNEQFF
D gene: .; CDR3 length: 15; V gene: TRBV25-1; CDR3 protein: CASSESFGVSYGYTF
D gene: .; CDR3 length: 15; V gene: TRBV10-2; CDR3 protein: CASSESQGYRNTIYF
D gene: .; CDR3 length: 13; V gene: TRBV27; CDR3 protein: CASSPRSIRGQYF
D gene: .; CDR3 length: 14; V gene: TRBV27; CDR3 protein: CASTSIGRTGELFF
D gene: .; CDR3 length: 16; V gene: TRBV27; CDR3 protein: CASSSPRAGYTGELFF
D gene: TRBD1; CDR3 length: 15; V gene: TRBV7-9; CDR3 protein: CASSFRRDREVEAFF
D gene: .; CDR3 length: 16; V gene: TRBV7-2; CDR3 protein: CASSLVNQLLAGELFF
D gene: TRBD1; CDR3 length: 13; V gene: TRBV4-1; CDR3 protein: CASSPQGRETQYF
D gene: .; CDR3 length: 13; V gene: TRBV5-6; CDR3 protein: CASSLGDSGTQYF
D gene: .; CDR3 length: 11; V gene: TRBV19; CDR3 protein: CASSVEGEQYF
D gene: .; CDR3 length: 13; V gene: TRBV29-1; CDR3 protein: CSVEGWGVGGYTF
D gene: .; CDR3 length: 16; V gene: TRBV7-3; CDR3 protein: CASSPRGTLSYNEQFF
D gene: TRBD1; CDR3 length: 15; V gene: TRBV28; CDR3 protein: CASRAGTGAPQPQHF
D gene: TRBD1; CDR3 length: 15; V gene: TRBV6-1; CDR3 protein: CASRSGTANTYEQYF
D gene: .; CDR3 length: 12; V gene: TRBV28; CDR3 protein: CASSFQNYGYTF
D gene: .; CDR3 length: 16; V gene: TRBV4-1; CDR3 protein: CASSQGGLGYTDTQYF
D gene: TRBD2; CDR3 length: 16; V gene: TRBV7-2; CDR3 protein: CASSLATSGRFYEQFF
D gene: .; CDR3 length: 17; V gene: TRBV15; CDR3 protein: CATSRDLRTASTDTQYF
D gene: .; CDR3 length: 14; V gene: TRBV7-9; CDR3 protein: CASSLNGEGEKLFF
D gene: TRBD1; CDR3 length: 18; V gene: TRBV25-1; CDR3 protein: CASSEDWGQTPRWGGYTF
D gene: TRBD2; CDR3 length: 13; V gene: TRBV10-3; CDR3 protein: CATTSGRSYEQYF
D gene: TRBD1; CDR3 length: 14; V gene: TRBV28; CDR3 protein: CASSWTGVGQPQHF
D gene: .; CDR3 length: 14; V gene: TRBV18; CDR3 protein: CASSPDSWSYEQYF
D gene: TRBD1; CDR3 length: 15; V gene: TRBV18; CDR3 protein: CASSPRMGQGHGYTF
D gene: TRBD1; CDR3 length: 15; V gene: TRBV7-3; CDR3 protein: CASSPGQPNTGELFF
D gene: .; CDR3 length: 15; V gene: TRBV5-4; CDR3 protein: CASTWRAGTYNEQFF
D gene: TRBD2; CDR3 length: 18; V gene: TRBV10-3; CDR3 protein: CAISGTGLAGQRYNEQFF
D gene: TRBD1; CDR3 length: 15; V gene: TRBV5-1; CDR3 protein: CASSLGTGDYNEQFF
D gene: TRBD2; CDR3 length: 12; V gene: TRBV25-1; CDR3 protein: CASGEGLYEQFF
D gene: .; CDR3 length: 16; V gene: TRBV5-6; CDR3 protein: CASSLDSQGWKETQYF